Below are 27 T cell receptor beta chains sequenced from a single sample in a study of CD8 T cells in ankylosing spondylitis. Study-level results: A TCR beta motif made of fewer than ten highly homologous variants seemed typical of ankylosing spondylitis blood.

Their specific antigens are unknown. From the 5' RACE reads, TCRdb called clonotypes with MiXCR, one entry per CDR3 protein. The sample has 670,000 or so distinct CDR3 sequences; 19% are singletons. The sample was blood, either unsorted or a sorted T cell fraction (not recorded which). These receptors all stem from a male donor with ankylosing spondylitis.

This clonotype was seen more than once but under ten times. This chain links TRBV5-1 with TRBJ1-5; 10 nucleotides match TRBD1. V gave up 2 bases and J gave up 6 bases; unmatched junction bases: 5. Germline loops: CDR1 SGHRS, CDR2 YFSETQ. This CDR3 comprises 15 residues. In DNA, the CDR3 is TGCGCCAGCAGCTTAGAGACAGGGGGCGGTCAGCCCCAGCATTTT. This translates into CASSLETGGGQPQHF.

This chain uses TRBV10-3 with TRBJ2-1, with D possibly matching TRBD2 (6 bases). Trimming cost V 3 bases and J 7 bases, with 13 bases left between them. This CDR3 is 14 amino acids long. Germline CDR1 reads ENHRY; CDR2 reads SYGVKD. In DNA, the CDR3 is TGTGCCATCAGTGACGCGGGATTTAGGAATGAGCAGTTCTTC. Translating gives CAISDAGFRNEQFF.

The rearrangement links TRBV9 to TRBJ1-1; possible D gene TRBD1, 5 bases. The CDR3 spans 15 residues. V gave up 3 bases and J gave up 9 bases, with 21 bases separating them. Germline values: CDR1 SGDLS, CDR2 YYNGEE. CDR3 protein: CASSARPIPGAQAFF. The CDR3 DNA follows: TGTGCCAGCAGCGCCCGTCCCATCCCTGGGGCCCAAGCTTTCTTT.

The rearrangement uses TRBV6-2 or TRBV6-3 and TRBJ1-5; a weak D match, TRBD1 (5 bases). Trimming took off 6 bases at V and 9 bases at J, with 15 bases between the two ends. From germline, CDR1 is MNHEY and CDR2 SVGEGT. This CDR3 comprises 13 residues. CDR3 nucleotide sequence: TGTGCCAGCAGGACGGACAAGCCGGGGCCCCAGCATTTT. Amino acids: CASRTDKPGPQHF.

This clonotype turned up a few times. This chain connects TRBV28 to TRBJ2-7; 13 bases are shared with TRBD2. Per germline, CDR1 MDHEN and CDR2 SYDVKM. The CDR3 is made up of 15 amino acids. The V segment lost 5 bases and the J segment 6 bases; nucleotides outside the gene matches: 7. The CDR3 bases are TGTGCCAGCAGTCGAAGACTAGCGGGAGGTCCCGAGCAGTACTTC. Protein: CASSRRLAGGPEQYF.

The CDR3 spells CASSLAQLRLSSYNEQFF. The CDR3 DNA reads as TGTGCCAGCAGCTTAGCGCAGTTGCGTCTGAGCTCCTACAATGAGCAGTTCTTC. The V call is TRBV11-1, the J call TRBJ2-1; D unresolved. CDR1 SGHAT and CDR2 FQDESV come from the germline V gene (reference sequence). The CDR3 runs 18 residues. Trimming removed 0 bases from V and 0 bases from J, with 15 bases in between.

The chain is built from TRBV4-1 and TRBJ1-1; D is uncertain. This CDR3 is 13 amino acids long. Germline assignment: CDR1 MGHRA and CDR2 YSYEKL. V dropped 4 bases and J dropped 6 bases, with 12 bases sitting between them. CDR3 protein: CASSPTAAAEAFF. CDR3 nucleotide sequence: TGCGCCAGCAGCCCTACTGCAGCCGCTGAAGCTTTCTTT.

A few counts support this clonotype. The chain combines TRBV29-1 with TRBJ1-4; D call uncertain. Germline loops: CDR1 SQVTM, CDR2 ANQGSEA. The CDR3 covers 12 residues. V shed 7 bases and J shed 6 bases, with 12 bases lying between them. CDR3 DNA: TGCAGCGCTTCGACTGGGGATGAAAAACTGTTTTTT. The encoded protein is CSASTGDEKLFF.

The CDR3 bases are TGTGCCAGCAGTTTTCAGCTAGGAGGAGGCACTGAAGCTTTCTTT. It translates to CASSFQLGGGTEAFF. The V and J genes are TRBV28 and TRBJ1-1; D not resolved. Per germline, CDR1 MDHEN and CDR2 SYDVKM. This CDR3 has 15 amino acids. Trimming stripped 3 bases from V and 4 bases from J, with 15 bases between.

In this sample, this clonotype turned up a few times. The chain links TRBV12-3 or TRBV12-4 to TRBJ2-2; a weak D match, TRBD2 (5 bases). Deletions cut 6 bases from V and 1 base from J, with 12 bases between. The CDR3 spans 15 residues. The CDR3 loop reads CASSLVSENTGELFF. CDR3 in DNA: TGTGCCAGCAGCTTGGTTAGCGAGAACACCGGGGAGCTGTTTTTT.

This clonotype was detected a few times. The rearrangement links TRBV10-3 to TRBJ1-1; no reliable D call. Germline V gene lookup returns CDR1 ENHRY and CDR2 SYGVKD. V was clipped by 3 bases and J by 4 bases, with 9 bases between them. This CDR3 comprises 13 residues. The CDR3 protein is CAISDSEGTEAFF. The CDR3 DNA sequence: TGTGCCATCAGTGACTCGGAGGGCACTGAAGCTTTCTTT.

This clonotype was found many times. The gene calls are TRBV24-1 and TRBJ2-1, with D perhaps TRBD1 (6 bases). In germline, CDR1 is KGHDR, CDR2 SFDVKD. Trimming pared 3 bases from V and 0 bases from J, leaving 14 bases between. The CDR3 consists of 17 residues. Here the CDR3 reads CATSDDTGRGSYNEQFF. Here the CDR3 DNA reads TGTGCCACCAGTGATGACACAGGGAGAGGCTCCTACAATGAGCAGTTCTTC.

This clonotype occurred a few times. The genes are TRBV7-9 and TRBJ2-7, with D perhaps matching TRBD1 or TRBD2 (5 bases each). CDR3 size: 14 residues. Trimming left V 1 base short and J 6 bases short, with 13 bases between. The V gene's germline CDR1 is SEHNR and CDR2 FQNEAQ (reference sequence). The CDR3 here is CASSLVDSGREQYF. The CDR3, as DNA: TGTGCCAGCAGCTTAGTTGATTCGGGGCGCGAGCAGTACTTC.

This chain joins TRBV7-6 and TRBJ2-7; 10 nucleotides agree with TRBD1. The CDR3 contains 16 residues. Germline V gene lookup returns CDR1 SGHVS and CDR2 FNYEAQ. The V gene end was trimmed by 5 bases and the J gene end by 6 bases; junction bases not matched to a gene: 13. The CDR3 DNA is TGTGCCAGCAGCATTTCCCGGACAGGGGGAACGGGCGAGCAGTACTTC. Encoded protein: CASSISRTGGTGEQYF.

The rearrangement links TRBV15 to TRBJ1-2, with 9 bases lining up with TRBD1. The J segment lost 3 bases and the V segment lost 5 bases, leaving 7 bases of the junction unmatched. The germline gives CDR1 LNHNV, CDR2 YYDKDF (reference sequence). The CDR3 runs to 15 residues. The CDR3 nucleotides read TGTGCCACCAGCGCTGACAGGGGGTACGACTATGGCTACACCTTC. Amino acids: CATSADRGYDYGYTF. The full variable domain, with the rest looked up from reference TRBV15 and TRBJ1-2, is DAMVIQNPRYQVTQFGKPVTLSCSQTLNHNVMYWYQQKSSQAPKLLFHYYDKDFNNEADTPDNFQSRRPNTSFCFLDIRSPGLGDTAMYLCATSADRGYDYGYTFGSGTRLTVV.

The V and J genes are TRBV28 and TRBJ2-5, with D perhaps matching TRBD2 (6 bases). The CDR3 is made up of 14 amino acids. With 5 bases removed from V and 5 bases from J, the gap between germline ends came to 15 bases. Germline loops: CDR1 MDHEN, CDR2 SYDVKM. The CDR3 DNA sequence: TGTGCCAGCAGTGCTACCCCCCGGGGGGAGACCCAGTACTTC. It specifies CASSATPRGETQYF.

In its sample, this clonotype was seen once. The chain is built from TRBV7-3 and TRBJ2-7, with TRBD1 matching 7 bases. Germline CDR1 SGHTA, CDR2 FQGTGA. The length of the CDR3 is 15 residues. V shed 2 bases, J shed 2 bases, and the junction held 6 bases outside the gene matches. This chain's CDR3 is CASSLGQVPTYEQYF. As DNA, the CDR3 is TGTGCCAGCAGCTTAGGACAGGTACCCACCTACGAGCAGTACTTC.

This chain connects TRBV6-4 to TRBJ1-1; D is perhaps TRBD1 (5 bases). This CDR3 has 11 amino acids. Trimming cost V 8 bases and J 3 bases, with 7 bases left between them. Looked up from germline, CDR1 is MRHNA and CDR2 is SNTAGT. CDR3 protein: CASGADTEAFF. DNA of the CDR3: TGTGCCAGCGGGGCAGACACTGAAGCTTTCTTT.

This clonotype was found once. V and J are TRBV5-1 and TRBJ1-4, with no clear D. There are 14 residues in the CDR3. Trimming removed 1 base at V and 4 bases at J, with 8 bases between. Germline CDR1 reads SGHRS; CDR2 reads YFSETQ. For the CDR3, the DNA is TGCGCCAGCAGCTTGAAAGCTGATAATGAAAAACTGTTTTTT. Translated, it gives CASSLKADNEKLFF.

This clonotype was observed a handful of times. The rearrangement joins TRBV12-3 or TRBV12-4 to TRBJ1-1; perhaps TRBD1 as D (6 bases). V gave up 7 bases and J gave up 5 bases, with 20 bases separating them. CDR3 length: 15 residues. The CDR3 bases are TGTGCCAGCACCCCCCGGGGGCCAGGGAGAACTGAAGCTTTCTTT. Its translation: CASTPRGPGRTEAFF.

The CDR3 coding sequence is TGTGCCAGCAGTCCCTGGACAGAAGAGACCCAGTACTTC. Protein: CASSPWTEETQYF. The chain employs TRBV12-3 or TRBV12-4 and TRBJ2-5, with D possibly matching TRBD1 (6 bases). V lost 5 bases to trimming and J lost 3 bases, with 10 bases between them. The CDR3 has 13 amino acids.

This clonotype was detected many times. The V gene is TRBV12-3 or TRBV12-4, the J gene TRBJ2-2, with D possibly being TRBD1 or TRBD2 (5 bases each). The CDR3 runs to 15 residues. The V and J ends lost 7 bases and 7 bases respectively, with 19 bases between them. The DNA of the CDR3 is TGTGCCAGCACCTGGGGGACCCCGAGGAGCGGGGAGCTGTTTTTT. Its protein product is CASTWGTPRSGELFF.

This sequence joins TRBV5-1 and TRBJ1-2; possible D gene TRBD1, 5 bases. Germline V gene lookup returns CDR1 SGHRS and CDR2 YFSETQ. CDR3 length equals 15 residues. Trimming took off 5 bases at V and 6 bases at J, with 20 bases between the two ends. CDR3 bases: TGCGCCAGCAGGGGACTGGTTATGGGCCTCAATGGCTACACCTTC. Amino acids: CASRGLVMGLNGYTF.

The chain uses TRBV20-1 and TRBJ2-1, with TRBD2 matching 7 bases. Trimming cost V 0 bases and J 2 bases; bases outside gene matches: 4. The length of the CDR3 is 15 residues. The germline V gene has CDR1 DFQATT and CDR2 SNEGSKA (reference sequence). This chain's CDR3 is CSARDPAGTYNEQFF. Written as DNA, the CDR3 is TGCAGTGCTAGAGATCCAGCGGGAACCTACAATGAGCAGTTCTTC.

J is TRBJ2-7 and V is TRBV7-6; 12 bases match TRBD1. J lost 5 bases, V lost 4 bases, and 9 bases had no gene match. This CDR3 is built from 16 residues. Germline lookup yields CDR1 SGHVS and CDR2 FNYEAQ. CDR3 nucleotide sequence: TGTGCCAGCAGCTCCCTTCCGGGACAGGGGGCACACGAGCAGTACTTC. Translated: CASSSLPGQGAHEQYF.

V usage is TRBV5-1 and J usage is TRBJ2-2; no clear D gene. The V gene's germline CDR1 is SGHRS and CDR2 YFSETQ. Trimming cost V 1 base and J 4 bases, with 5 bases left between them. The CDR3 extends over 13 amino acids. The DNA for the CDR3 is TGCGCCAGCAGCTTGATGGCCACCGGGGAGCTGTTTTTT. Translating gives CASSLMATGELFF.

The rearrangement links TRBV4-2 to TRBJ2-2, with D perhaps TRBD2 (6 bases). The CDR3 consists of 15 residues. Germline V gene data show CDR1 as LGHNA and CDR2 as YNFKEQ. The V end was cut by 3 bases, the J end by 5 bases, with 13 bases between. The CDR3: CASSHPQEGTGELFF. For the CDR3, the DNA is TGTGCCAGCAGCCACCCCCAGGAGGGGACCGGGGAGCTGTTTTTT.